This T cell receptor beta chain was identified in a study of CXCR3-negative and CXCR3-positive naive CD8 T cells. Study conclusions and caveats: CXCR3-positive naive cells carried more hydrophobic TRB CDR3s than CXCR3-negative naive cells did. Relative to memory CD8+ cells, whose diversity was much lower, both naive subsets had comparably high diversity. Memory cells diverged, while naive CXCR3-positive and CXCR3-negative cells had similar TRBV-TRBJ usage.

In the case of this clonotype: The antigen remains undetermined.

The CDR3 contains 15 residues. The naive CD8+ gate required CD45RO-CCR7+CD27+CD95- phenotype. 5' RACE with UMI labels generated the TRB cDNA libraries. Reanalyzing the 5' RACE reads, TCRdb keeps one entry per CDR3 protein, without DNA. The sample data list under 150,000 distinct CDR3 sequences. The chain links TRBV12-3 or TRBV12-4 to TRBJ2-1; TCRdb lists TRBD2, though no DNA is available to test this call. The receptor was derived from a human donor in good health. Some clones in this sample may be carry-over from other donors' samples. Sequenced material: naive CXCR3+ CD8+ T cells from blood. The subset was: CD45RO-CCR7+CD27+CD95- naive CD8+ T cells expressing CXCR3 (TNR3+). CDR3 loop: CASSLRGLADNEQFF.